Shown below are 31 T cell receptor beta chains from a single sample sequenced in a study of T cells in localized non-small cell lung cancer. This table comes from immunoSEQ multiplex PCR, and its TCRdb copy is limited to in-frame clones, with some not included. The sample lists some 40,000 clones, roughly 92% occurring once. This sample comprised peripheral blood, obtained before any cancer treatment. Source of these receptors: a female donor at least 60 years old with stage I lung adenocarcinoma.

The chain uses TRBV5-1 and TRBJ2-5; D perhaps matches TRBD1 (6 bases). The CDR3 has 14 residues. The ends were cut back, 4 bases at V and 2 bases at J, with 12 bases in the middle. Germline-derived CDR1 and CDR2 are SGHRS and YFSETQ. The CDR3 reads CASSPRTVQETQYF. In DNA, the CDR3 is TGCGCCAGCAGCCCACGGACAGTACAAGAGACCCAGTACTTC.

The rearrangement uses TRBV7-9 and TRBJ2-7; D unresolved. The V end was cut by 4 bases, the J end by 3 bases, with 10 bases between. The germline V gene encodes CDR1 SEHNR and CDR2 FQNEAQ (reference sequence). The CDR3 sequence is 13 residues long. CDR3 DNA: TGTGCCAGCAGCTCCGGGTCGTACTACGAGCAGTACTTC. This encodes CASSSGSYYEQYF.

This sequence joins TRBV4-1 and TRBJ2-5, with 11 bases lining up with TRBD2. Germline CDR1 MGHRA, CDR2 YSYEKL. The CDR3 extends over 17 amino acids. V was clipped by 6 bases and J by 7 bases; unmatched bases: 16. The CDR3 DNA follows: TGCGCCAGCAGGGCTCCCGGGACTAGCGGACCTCAGGGGACCCAGTACTTC. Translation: CASRAPGTSGPQGTQYF.

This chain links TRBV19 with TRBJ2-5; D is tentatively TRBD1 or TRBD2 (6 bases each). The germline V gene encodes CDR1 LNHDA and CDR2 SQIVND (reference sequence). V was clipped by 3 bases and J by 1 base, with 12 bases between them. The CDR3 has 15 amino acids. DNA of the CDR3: TGTGCCAGTAGTATCTACGGGGGCCTCCAAGAGACCCAGTACTTC. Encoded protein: CASSIYGGLQETQYF.

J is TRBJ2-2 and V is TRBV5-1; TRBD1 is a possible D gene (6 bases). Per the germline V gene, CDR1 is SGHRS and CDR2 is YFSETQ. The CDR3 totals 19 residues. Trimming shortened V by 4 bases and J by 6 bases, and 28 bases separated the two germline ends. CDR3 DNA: TGCGCCAGCAGCCCCACAGGGTTAGTCGGTACGTCGATATCCGGGGAGCTGTTTTTT. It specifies CASSPTGLVGTSISGELFF.

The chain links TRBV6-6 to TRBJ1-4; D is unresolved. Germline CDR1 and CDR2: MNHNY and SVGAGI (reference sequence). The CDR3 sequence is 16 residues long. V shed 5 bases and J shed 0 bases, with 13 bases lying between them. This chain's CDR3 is CASSPKDGATNEKLFF. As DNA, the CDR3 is TGTGCCAGCAGTCCCAAAGACGGAGCAACTAATGAAAAACTGTTTTTT.

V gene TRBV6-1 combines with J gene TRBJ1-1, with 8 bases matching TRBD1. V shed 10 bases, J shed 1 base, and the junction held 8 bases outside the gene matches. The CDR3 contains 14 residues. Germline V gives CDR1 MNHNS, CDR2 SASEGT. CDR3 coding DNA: TGTGCCACCGTTCGGGACAGGAGGAACACTGAAGCTTTCTTT. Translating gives CATVRDRRNTEAFF.

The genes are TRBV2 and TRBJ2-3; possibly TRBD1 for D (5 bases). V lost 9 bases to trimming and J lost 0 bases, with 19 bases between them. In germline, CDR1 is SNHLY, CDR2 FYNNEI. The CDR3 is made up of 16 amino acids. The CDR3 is CASNLLRVTSTDTQYF. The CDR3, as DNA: TGTGCCAGTAATCTTCTCAGGGTAACTAGCACAGATACGCAGTATTTT.

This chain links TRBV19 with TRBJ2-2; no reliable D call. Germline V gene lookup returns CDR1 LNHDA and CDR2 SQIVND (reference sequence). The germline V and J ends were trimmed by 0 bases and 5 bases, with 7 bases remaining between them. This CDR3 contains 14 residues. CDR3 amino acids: CASSIDQGTGELFF. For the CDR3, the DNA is TGTGCCAGTAGTATAGATCAAGGAACCGGGGAGCTGTTTTTT. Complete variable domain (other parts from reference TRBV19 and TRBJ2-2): DGGITQSPKYLFRKEGQNVTLSCEQNLNHDAMYWYRQDPGQGLRLIYYSQIVNDFQKGDIAEGYSVSREKKESFPLTVTSAQKNPTAFYLCASSIDQGTGELFFGEGSRLTVL.

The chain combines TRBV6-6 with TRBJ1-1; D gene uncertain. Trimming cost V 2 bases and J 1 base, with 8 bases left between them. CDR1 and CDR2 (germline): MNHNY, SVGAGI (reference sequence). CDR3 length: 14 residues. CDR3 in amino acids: CASSYGRTNTEAFF. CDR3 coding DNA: TGTGCCAGCAGTTACGGACGGACGAACACTGAAGCTTTCTTT.

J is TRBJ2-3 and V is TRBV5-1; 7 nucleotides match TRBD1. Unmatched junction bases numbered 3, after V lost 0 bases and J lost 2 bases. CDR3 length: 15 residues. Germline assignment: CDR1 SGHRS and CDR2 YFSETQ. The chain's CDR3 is CASSLVQGLTDTQYF. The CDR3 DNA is TGCGCCAGCAGCTTGGTACAGGGGCTCACAGATACGCAGTATTTT.

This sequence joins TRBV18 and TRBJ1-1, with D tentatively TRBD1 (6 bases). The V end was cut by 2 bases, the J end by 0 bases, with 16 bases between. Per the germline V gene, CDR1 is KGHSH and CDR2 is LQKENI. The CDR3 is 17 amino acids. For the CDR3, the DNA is TGTGCCAGCTCACCAAGCGGGGGCTCGACTTTGAACACTGAAGCTTTCTTT. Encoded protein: CASSPSGGSTLNTEAFF.

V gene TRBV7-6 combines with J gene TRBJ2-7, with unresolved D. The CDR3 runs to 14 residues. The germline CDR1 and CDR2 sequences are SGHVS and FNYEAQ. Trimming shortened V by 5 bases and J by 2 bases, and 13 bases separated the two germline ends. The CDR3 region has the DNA TGTGCCAGCAGCCTTGACGCCGGACCCTACGAGCAGTACTTC. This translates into CASSLDAGPYEQYF.

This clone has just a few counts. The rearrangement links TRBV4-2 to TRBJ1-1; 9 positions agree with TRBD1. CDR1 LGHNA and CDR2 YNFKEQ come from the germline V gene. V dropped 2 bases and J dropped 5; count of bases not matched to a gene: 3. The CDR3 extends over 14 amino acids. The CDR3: CASSQRDRATEAFF. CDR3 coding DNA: TGTGCCAGCAGCCAACGGGACAGGGCAACTGAAGCTTTCTTT.

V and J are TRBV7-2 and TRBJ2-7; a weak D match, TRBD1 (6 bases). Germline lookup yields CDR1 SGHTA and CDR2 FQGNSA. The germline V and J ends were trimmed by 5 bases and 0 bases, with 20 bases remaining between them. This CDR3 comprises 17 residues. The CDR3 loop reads CASSSLKSRGPSYEQYF. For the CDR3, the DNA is TGTGCCAGCAGCAGCTTAAAATCCAGGGGTCCCTCCTACGAGCAGTACTTC. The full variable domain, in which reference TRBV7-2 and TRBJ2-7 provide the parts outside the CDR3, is GAGVSQSPSNKVTEKGKDVELRCDPISGHTALYWYRQSLGQGLEFLIYFQGNSAPDKSGLPSDRFSAERTGGSVSTLTIQRTQQEDSAVYLCASSSLKSRGPSYEQYFGPGTRLTVT.

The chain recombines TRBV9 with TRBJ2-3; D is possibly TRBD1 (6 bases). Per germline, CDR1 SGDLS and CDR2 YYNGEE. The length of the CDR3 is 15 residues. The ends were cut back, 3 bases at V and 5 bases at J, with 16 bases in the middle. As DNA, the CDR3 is TGTGCCAGCAGCGCCCAACCCACACAGGGAGATACGCAGTATTTT. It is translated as CASSAQPTQGDTQYF.

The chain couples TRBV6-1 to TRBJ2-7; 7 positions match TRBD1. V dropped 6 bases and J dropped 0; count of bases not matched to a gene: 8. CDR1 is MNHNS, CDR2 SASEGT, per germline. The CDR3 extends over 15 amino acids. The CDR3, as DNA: TGTGCCAGCAGCCGCGGACAGGTTAACTCCTACGAGCAGTACGTC. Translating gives CASSRGQVNSYEQYV.

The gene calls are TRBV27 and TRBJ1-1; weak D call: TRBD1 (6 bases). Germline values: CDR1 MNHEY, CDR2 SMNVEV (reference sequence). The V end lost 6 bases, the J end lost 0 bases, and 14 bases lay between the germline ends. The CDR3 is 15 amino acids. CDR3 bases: TGTGCCAGCAGAGATTACAGGGACTTGAACACTGAAGCTTTCTTT. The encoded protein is CASRDYRDLNTEAFF.

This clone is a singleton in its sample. The CDR3 region is CASSQRGRAGAGELFF. The CDR3 nucleotides are TGTGCCAGCAGCCAACGGGGCAGGGCCGGGGCCGGGGAGCTGTTTTTT. The chain links TRBV7-3 to TRBJ2-2; either TRBD1 or TRBD2 may fit D (5 bases each). The V and J ends lost 5 bases and 6 bases respectively, with 19 bases between them. This CDR3 contains 16 residues. Germline CDR1 and CDR2: SGHTA and FQGTGA.

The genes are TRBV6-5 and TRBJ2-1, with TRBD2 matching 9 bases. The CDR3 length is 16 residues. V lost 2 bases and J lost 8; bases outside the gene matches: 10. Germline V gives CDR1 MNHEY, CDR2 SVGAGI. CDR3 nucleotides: TGTGCCAGCAGTTACCTAGCGGGGCCCCCGACGGATGAGCAGTTCTTC. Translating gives CASSYLAGPPTDEQFF.

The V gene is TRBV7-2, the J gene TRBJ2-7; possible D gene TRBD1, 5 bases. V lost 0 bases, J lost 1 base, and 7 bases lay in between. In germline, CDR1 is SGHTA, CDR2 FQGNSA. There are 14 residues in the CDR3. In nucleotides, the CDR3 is TGTGCCAGCAGCTTAGCGACAGCTTCCTACGAGCAGTACTTC. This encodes CASSLATASYEQYF.

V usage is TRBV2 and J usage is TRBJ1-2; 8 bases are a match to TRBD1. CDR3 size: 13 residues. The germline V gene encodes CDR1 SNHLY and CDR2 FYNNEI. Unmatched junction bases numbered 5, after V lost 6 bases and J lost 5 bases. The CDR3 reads CASSAGGLYGYTF. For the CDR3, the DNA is TGTGCCAGCAGCGCAGGGGGCTTATATGGCTACACCTTC.

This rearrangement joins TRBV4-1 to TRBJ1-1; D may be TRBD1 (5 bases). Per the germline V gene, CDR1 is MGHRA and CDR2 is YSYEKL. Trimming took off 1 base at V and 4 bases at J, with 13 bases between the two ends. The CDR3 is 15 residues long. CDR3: CASSQAGGGVTEAFF. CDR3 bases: TGCGCCAGCAGCCAAGCGGGGGGAGGCGTCACTGAAGCTTTCTTT.

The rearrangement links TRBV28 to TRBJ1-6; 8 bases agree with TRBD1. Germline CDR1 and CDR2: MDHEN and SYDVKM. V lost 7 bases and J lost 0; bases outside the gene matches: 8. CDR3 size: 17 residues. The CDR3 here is CASKGQVMSSYNSPLHF. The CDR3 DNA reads TGTGCCAGCAAGGGACAGGTCATGAGCTCCTATAATTCACCCCTCCACTTT.

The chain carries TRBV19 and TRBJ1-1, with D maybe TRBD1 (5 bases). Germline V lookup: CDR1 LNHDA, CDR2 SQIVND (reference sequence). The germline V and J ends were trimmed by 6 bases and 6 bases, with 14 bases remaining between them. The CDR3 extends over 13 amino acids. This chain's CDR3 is CASSHTGTAEAFF. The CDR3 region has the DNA TGTGCCAGTAGCCATACAGGAACGGCTGAAGCTTTCTTT.

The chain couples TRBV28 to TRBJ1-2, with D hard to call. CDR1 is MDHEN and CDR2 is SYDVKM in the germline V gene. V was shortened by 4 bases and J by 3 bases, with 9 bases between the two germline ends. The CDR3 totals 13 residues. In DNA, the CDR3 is TGTGCCAGCAGTTGGGGAAGGGACTATGGCTACACCTTC. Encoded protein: CASSWGRDYGYTF.

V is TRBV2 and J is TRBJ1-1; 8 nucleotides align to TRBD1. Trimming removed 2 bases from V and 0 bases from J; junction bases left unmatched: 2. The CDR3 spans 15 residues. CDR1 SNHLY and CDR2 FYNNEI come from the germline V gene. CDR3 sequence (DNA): TGTGCCAGCAGTGAAATGGACAGGGTGAACACTGAAGCTTTCTTT. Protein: CASSEMDRVNTEAFF.

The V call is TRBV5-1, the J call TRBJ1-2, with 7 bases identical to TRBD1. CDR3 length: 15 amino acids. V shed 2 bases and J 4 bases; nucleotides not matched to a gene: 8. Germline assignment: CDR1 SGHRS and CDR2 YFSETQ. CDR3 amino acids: CASSFETGYLYGYTF. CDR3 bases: TGCGCCAGCAGCTTCGAGACAGGGTACCTCTATGGCTACACCTTC.

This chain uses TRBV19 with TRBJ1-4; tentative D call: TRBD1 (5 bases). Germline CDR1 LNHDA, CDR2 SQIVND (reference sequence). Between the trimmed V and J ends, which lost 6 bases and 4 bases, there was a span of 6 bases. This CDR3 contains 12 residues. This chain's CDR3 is CASRGDNEKLFF. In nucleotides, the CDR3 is TGTGCCAGTAGGGGGGATAATGAAAAACTGTTTTTT.

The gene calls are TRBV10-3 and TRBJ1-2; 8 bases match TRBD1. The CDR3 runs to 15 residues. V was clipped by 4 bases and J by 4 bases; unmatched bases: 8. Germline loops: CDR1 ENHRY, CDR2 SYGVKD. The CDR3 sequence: CAISARQGQSYGYTF. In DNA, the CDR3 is TGTGCCATCAGTGCCCGACAGGGGCAAAGCTATGGCTACACCTTC.

The CDR3 reads CASSTIRDRISNQPQHF. The CDR3 DNA sequence: TGTGCCAGTAGTACGATCCGGGACCGAATAAGCAATCAGCCCCAGCATTTT. J is TRBJ1-5 and V is TRBV19, with D perhaps matching TRBD1 (5 bases). Germline CDR1 reads LNHDA; CDR2 reads SQIVND (reference sequence). Deletions cut 4 bases from V and 1 base from J, with 17 bases between. The CDR3 totals 17 residues.